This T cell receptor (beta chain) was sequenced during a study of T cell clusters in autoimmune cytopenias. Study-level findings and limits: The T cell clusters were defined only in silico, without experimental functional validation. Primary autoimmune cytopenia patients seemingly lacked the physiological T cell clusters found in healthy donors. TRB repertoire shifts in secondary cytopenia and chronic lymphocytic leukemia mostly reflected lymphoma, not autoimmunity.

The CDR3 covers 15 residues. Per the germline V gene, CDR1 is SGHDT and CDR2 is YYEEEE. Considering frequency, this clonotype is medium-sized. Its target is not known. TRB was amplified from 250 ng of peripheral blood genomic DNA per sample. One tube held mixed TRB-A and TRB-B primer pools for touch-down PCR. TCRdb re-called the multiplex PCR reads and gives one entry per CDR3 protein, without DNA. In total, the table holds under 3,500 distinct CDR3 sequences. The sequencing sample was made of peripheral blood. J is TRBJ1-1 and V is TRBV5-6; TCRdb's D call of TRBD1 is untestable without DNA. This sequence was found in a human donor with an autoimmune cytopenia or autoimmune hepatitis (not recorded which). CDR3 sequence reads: CASSAWTGMNTEAFF.